These 32 T cell receptor beta chains were sequenced from one sample in a study of T cell responses to AZD1222 COVID-19 vaccine. Clones were sequenced by immunoSEQ multiplex PCR, and TCRdb holds only the in-frame ones, with some missing. This sample yields 120,000 or so clones, of which 88% are seen a single time; about 5% belongs to the top ten. This specimen consisted of peripheral blood, obtained on day 0 of AZD1222 vaccination. These receptors all come from an adult in good health.

The rearrangement uses TRBV7-8 and TRBJ1-5; 9 nucleotides agree with TRBD1. The trim removed 1 base at V and 0 bases at J, leaving 19 bases unmatched. Germline V lookup: CDR1 SGHVS, CDR2 FQNEAQ. This CDR3 contains 22 residues. CDR3 sequence (DNA): TGTGCCAGCAGCTTAGGGGTCCCGGGACAGGGCCTTCTCGATTATAGCAATCAGCCCCAGCATTTT. Protein product: CASSLGVPGQGLLDYSNQPQHF.

The chain joins TRBV6-5 to TRBJ2-7, with a weak D call TRBD2 (6 bases). V was trimmed by 10 bases and J by 4 bases, leaving 20 bases between them. Germline V lookup: CDR1 MNHEY, CDR2 SVGAGI. CDR3 length equals 14 residues. The CDR3 nucleotides read TGTGCCACCCACGCGGGGTCTTTGGGGTACGAGCAGTACTTC. Translated, it gives CATHAGSLGYEQYF.

The chain has TRBV14 and TRBJ2-5; D might be TRBD2 (6 bases). V was cut by 2 bases and J by 0 bases, with 16 bases left in between. The CDR3 has 17 residues. CDR1 SGHDN and CDR2 FVKESK come from the germline V gene. The CDR3 DNA is TGTGCCAGCAGCCAAATCGCGGGGCGGGCGGACCAAGAGACCCAGTACTTC. Protein: CASSQIAGRADQETQYF.

The chain recombines TRBV2 with TRBJ1-5; perhaps TRBD1 as D (5 bases). The V and J ends lost 1 base and 7 bases respectively, with 8 bases between them. In germline, CDR1 is SNHLY, CDR2 FYNNEI. The CDR3 is 13 amino acids. In nucleotides, the CDR3 is TGTGCCAGCAGTGAAGGGGGACGACAGCCCCAGCATTTT. It codes for CASSEGGRQPQHF.

The genes are TRBV5-1 and TRBJ1-2; 7 bases are shared with TRBD1. V was clipped by 3 bases and J by 4 bases; unmatched bases: 6. The CDR3 is 14 residues long. CDR1 is SGHRS, CDR2 YFSETQ, per germline. The CDR3 here is CASSSDRKFYGYTF. The CDR3 DNA follows: TGCGCCAGCAGCTCGGACAGGAAGTTCTATGGCTACACCTTC.

V is TRBV7-2 and J is TRBJ1-2; 7 bases match TRBD1. This CDR3 spans 13 amino acids. Trimming removed 5 bases from V and 8 bases from J; junction bases left unmatched: 8. From germline, CDR1 is SGHTA and CDR2 FQGNSA. CDR3: CASSGQTGRGYTF. The DNA for the CDR3 is TGTGCCAGCAGCGGCCAGACAGGGCGAGGCTACACCTTC.

The V and J genes are TRBV6-2 or TRBV6-3 and TRBJ1-5; D unclear. V gave up 1 base and J gave up 0 bases, with 4 bases separating them. The CDR3 consists of 14 residues. The germline CDR1 and CDR2 sequences are MNHEY and SVGEGT. CDR3 in DNA: TGTGCCAGCAGTTACTTGGATAGCAATCAGCCCCAGCATTTT. Translating it yields CASSYLDSNQPQHF.

This rearrangement joins TRBV24-1 to TRBJ2-1, with TRBD1 matching 11 bases. Unmatched junction bases numbered 4, after V lost 9 bases and J lost 4 bases. The CDR3 runs to 14 residues. In germline, CDR1 is KGHDR, CDR2 SFDVKD. The CDR3 loop is CATPGTGGYNEQFF. Here the CDR3 DNA reads TGTGCCACCCCCGGGACAGGGGGTTACAATGAGCAGTTCTTC.

This clone was seen only once. The chain has TRBV7-2 and TRBJ1-3; D is undetermined. The germline V and J ends were trimmed by 5 bases and 0 bases, with 14 bases remaining between them. CDR1 and CDR2 (germline): SGHTA, FQGNSA. The CDR3 runs 16 residues. The CDR3 DNA reads as TGTGCCAGCAGCCCCGATGGCACACCCTCTGGAAACACCATATATTTT. Its translation: CASSPDGTPSGNTIYF.

The J gene is TRBJ2-7, the V gene TRBV28; no firm D call. Germline CDR1 MDHEN, CDR2 SYDVKM. CDR3 size: 14 residues. V lost 8 bases, J lost 2 bases, and 16 bases lay in between. CDR3 loop: CASAEIQGTYEQYF. Here the CDR3 DNA reads TGTGCCAGCGCTGAGATCCAAGGGACCTACGAGCAGTACTTC.

The chain couples TRBV11-2 to TRBJ1-6; D is uncertain. V dropped 8 bases and J dropped 2 bases, with 10 bases sitting between them. CDR3 length equals 14 residues. CDR1 and CDR2 (germline): SGHAT, FQNNGV. CDR3 coding DNA: TGTGCCAGCTCTAAAAGCACCTATAATTCACCCCTCCACTTT. Protein product: CASSKSTYNSPLHF.

The chain employs TRBV24-1 and TRBJ2-5; D is undetermined. Germline loops: CDR1 KGHDR, CDR2 SFDVKD. The CDR3 runs to 13 residues. Between the trimmed V and J ends, which lost 3 bases and 1 base, there was a span of 5 bases. The chain's CDR3 is CATSDGPQETQYF. DNA for the CDR3: TGTGCCACCAGTGATGGGCCCCAAGAGACCCAGTACTTC.

The chain carries TRBV10-1 and TRBJ2-5, with 7 positions matching TRBD1. Germline loops: CDR1 WNHNN, CDR2 SYGVQD (reference sequence). The CDR3 is 14 residues long. V lost 6 bases, J lost 5 bases, and 9 bases stayed unmatched. CDR3 amino acids: CASSYTGETETQYF. CDR3 bases: TGCGCCAGCAGCTATACAGGGGAAACGGAGACCCAGTACTTC.

The V and J genes are TRBV13 and TRBJ2-5; D gene uncertain. This CDR3 is built from 12 residues. The V end lost 0 bases, the J end lost 5 bases, and 4 bases lay between the germline ends. Germline lookup yields CDR1 PRHDT and CDR2 FYEKMQ (reference sequence). CDR3 nucleotides: TGTGCCAGCAGCTTAGGCCGGGAGACCCAGTACTTC. Translated: CASSLGRETQYF.

V gene TRBV6-5 combines with J gene TRBJ1-6; D is uncertain. Germline V lookup: CDR1 MNHEY, CDR2 SVGAGI. Trimming removed 3 bases from V and 4 bases from J, with 1 base in between. This CDR3 comprises 12 residues. The CDR3 region is CASSYYNSPLHF. CDR3 nucleotide sequence: TGTGCCAGCAGTTATTATAATTCACCCCTCCACTTT.

The chain recombines TRBV5-8 with TRBJ2-1; D is unresolved. V gave up 8 bases and J gave up 4 bases, with 16 bases separating them. Germline CDR1 is SGHTS and CDR2 is YDEGEE. CDR3 length: 14 residues. CDR3 coding DNA: TGTGCCAGATCCTCCCGAGGTCGATACAATGAGCAGTTCTTC. Translation: CARSSRGRYNEQFF.

The chain uses TRBV6-2 or TRBV6-3 and TRBJ2-3; D is unresolved. The CDR3 extends over 11 amino acids. Looked up from germline, CDR1 is MNHEY and CDR2 is SVGEGT. Trimming stripped 6 bases from V and 2 bases from J, with 3 bases between. For the CDR3, the DNA is TGTGCCAGCAGCAACACAGATACGCAGTATTTT. This sequence encodes CASSNTDTQYF.

The V gene is TRBV2, the J gene TRBJ1-6, with 10 bases fitting TRBD1. The CDR3 has 13 residues. Germline lookup yields CDR1 SNHLY and CDR2 FYNNEI. After removal of 11 bases from V and 7 bases from J, the junction contained 5 bases not matched to a gene. CDR3 sequence (DNA): TGTGCCGGGGGGACAGGGGAAAATTCACCCCTCCACTTT. The encoded protein is CAGGTGENSPLHF. Full variable domain (missing parts from reference TRBV2 and TRBJ1-6): EPEVTQTPSHQVTQMGQEVILRCVPISNHLYFYWYRQILGQKVEFLVSFYNNEISEKSEIFDDQFSVERPDGSNFTLKIRSTKLEDSAMYFCAGGTGENSPLHFGNGTRLTVT.

The chain is built from TRBV30 and TRBJ1-5, with 7 positions matching TRBD1. J gave up 0 bases and V 5 bases, and 1 base lay outside the gene matches. Germline CDR1 is GTSNPN and CDR2 is SVGIG (reference sequence). The CDR3 is 13 residues long. This CDR3 is CAWGTDSNQPQHF. CDR3 DNA: TGTGCCTGGGGGACAGATAGCAATCAGCCCCAGCATTTT.

The rearrangement links TRBV19 to TRBJ2-1; TRBD2 agrees at 14 bases. Germline CDR1 is LNHDA and CDR2 is SQIVND (reference sequence). This CDR3 comprises 22 residues. Trimming cost V 5 bases and J 3 bases; bases outside gene matches: 21. The CDR3 coding sequence is TGTGCCAGTAGTGCCTGGGCGAGGACTAGCGGGAGGTCAACAAGGGTCTACAATGAGCAGTTCTTC. Residues: CASSAWARTSGRSTRVYNEQFF.

The J gene is TRBJ2-1, the V gene TRBV3-1 (or the pseudogene TRBV3-2); D is tentatively TRBD1 or TRBD2 (6 bases each). Trimming shortened V by 2 bases and J by 12 bases, and 17 bases separated the two germline ends. The CDR3 loop spans 14 amino acids. Germline CDR1 LGHDT, CDR2 YNNKEL (reference sequence). The CDR3 sequence is CASSQSGLPQGQFF. The CDR3 coding sequence is TGTGCCAGCAGCCAATCGGGACTCCCACAGGGGCAGTTCTTC.

The chain has TRBV5-1 and TRBJ1-5; a possible D gene is TRBD1 (5 bases). This CDR3 is 14 amino acids long. Germline assignment: CDR1 SGHRS and CDR2 YFSETQ. Trimming cost V 5 bases and J 1 base, with 10 bases left between them. CDR3 in amino acids: CASRRTRSNQPQHF. The CDR3 DNA follows: TGCGCCAGCAGGAGGACAAGGAGCAATCAGCCCCAGCATTTT. Combining the CDR3 with reference TRBV5-1 and TRBJ1-5 gives the whole variable domain KAGVTQTPRYLIKTRGQQVTLSCSPISGHRSVSWYQQTPGQGLQFLFEYFSETQRNKGNFPGRFSGRQFSNSRSEMNVSTLELGDSALYLCASRRTRSNQPQHFGDGTRLSIL.

V gene TRBV7-3 combines with J gene TRBJ2-2; the D gene is possibly TRBD2 (6 bases). The CDR3 has 15 amino acids. V lost 1 base and J lost 6, with 12 bases in between. Per the germline V gene, CDR1 is SGHTA and CDR2 is FQGTGA. CDR3 in DNA: TGTGCCAGCAGCTTAATGGGGGGAACCGCCGGGGAGCTGTTTTTT. Protein sequence: CASSLMGGTAGELFF.

V is TRBV5-1 and J is TRBJ1-4; 9 bases fit TRBD1. The CDR3 has 17 residues. CDR1 and CDR2 (germline): SGHRS, YFSETQ. V was clipped by 4 bases and J by 8 bases; unmatched bases: 15. The CDR3 bases are TGCGCCAGCAGCCCGGGACAGGGAGTGGGAGTAGGGGAAAAACTGTTTTTT. Translated, it gives CASSPGQGVGVGEKLFF.

The chain recombines TRBV13 with TRBJ2-2; D perhaps matches TRBD2 (6 bases). Trimming cost V 5 bases and J 8 bases, with 12 bases left between them. Germline loops: CDR1 PRHDT, CDR2 FYEKMQ (reference sequence). CDR3 length: 13 amino acids. The CDR3: CASSNRGRGELFF. CDR3 in DNA: TGTGCCAGCAGCAACCGGGGGAGGGGGGAGCTGTTTTTT.

V gene TRBV7-3 combines with J gene TRBJ2-5; 12 bases fit TRBD2. CDR3 size: 16 residues. The trim removed 5 bases at V and 2 bases at J, leaving 6 bases unmatched. CDR1 is SGHTA and CDR2 is FQGTGA in the germline V gene. The CDR3 DNA follows: TGTGCCAGCAGCCCAGGGCTAGCGGGGGGGCAAGAGACCCAGTACTTC. Protein sequence: CASSPGLAGGQETQYF.

The chain is built from TRBV28 and TRBJ2-1; 13 bases align to TRBD2. V trimming: 2 bases; J trimming: 9 bases; junction bases outside the gene matches: 7. Germline CDR1 and CDR2: MDHEN and SYDVKM. This CDR3 spans 16 amino acids. In nucleotides, the CDR3 is TGTGCCAGCAGTTTACCTACTAGCGGGAGGGCCGCTGAGCAGTTCTTC. As protein: CASSLPTSGRAAEQFF.

V is TRBV13 and J is TRBJ2-1, with D possibly called TRBD1 or TRBD2 (6 bases each). The V gene's germline CDR1 is PRHDT and CDR2 FYEKMQ (reference sequence). V was clipped by 5 bases and J by 1 base, with 15 bases between them. The CDR3 is made up of 16 amino acids. The CDR3 nucleotides read TGTGCCAGCAGCCCCGAGGGGGGTTTGTCCTACAATGAGCAGTTCTTC. Its protein is CASSPEGGLSYNEQFF. Together with reference TRBV13 and TRBJ2-1, the CDR3 gives the full variable domain: AAGVIQSPRHLIKEKRETATLKCYPIPRHDTVYWYQQGPGQDPQFLISFYEKMQSDKGSIPDRFSAQQFSDYHSELNMSSLELGDSALYFCASSPEGGLSYNEQFFGPGTRLTVL.

V and J are TRBV28 and TRBJ2-1; the D gene could be TRBD1 or TRBD2 (5 bases each). Germline CDR1 MDHEN, CDR2 SYDVKM. This CDR3 spans 15 amino acids. V lost 8 bases to trimming and J lost 7 bases, with 21 bases between them. Here the CDR3 reads CASSPFGTGKNEQFF. The DNA for the CDR3 is TGTGCCAGCTCCCCCTTCGGGACGGGTAAGAATGAGCAGTTCTTC.

The gene calls are TRBV19 and TRBJ1-1; maybe TRBD1 (5 bases). Germline V gene data show CDR1 as LNHDA and CDR2 as SQIVND (reference sequence). Trimming shortened V by 6 bases and J by 7 bases, and 12 bases separated the two germline ends. This CDR3 has 12 residues. Here the CDR3 DNA reads TGTGCCAGTAGAGGAGTTGGGGGTGAAGCTTTCTTT. This gives the protein CASRGVGGEAFF. The full variable domain, rest sourced from reference TRBV19 and TRBJ1-1, is DGGITQSPKYLFRKEGQNVTLSCEQNLNHDAMYWYRQDPGQGLRLIYYSQIVNDFQKGDIAEGYSVSREKKESFPLTVTSAQKNPTAFYLCASRGVGGEAFFGQGTRLTVV.

V is TRBV7-9 and J is TRBJ1-5; no definite D call. V was shortened by 4 bases and J by 4 bases, with 14 bases between the two germline ends. The CDR3 covers 15 residues. Germline-derived CDR1 and CDR2 are SEHNR and FQNEAQ (reference sequence). The CDR3 region has the DNA TGTGCCAGCAGCTCCTCGGGCCTCGGAAATCAGCCCCAGCATTTT. Its protein is CASSSSGLGNQPQHF.

The V gene is TRBV11-3, the J gene TRBJ2-3; D might be TRBD2 (6 bases). The V and J ends lost 5 bases and 5 bases respectively, with 14 bases between them. The CDR3 spans 14 residues. CDR1 and CDR2 (germline): SGHNT, YENEEA. The chain's CDR3 is CASSPLRGLDTQYF. The CDR3 DNA reads TGTGCCAGCAGCCCGTTGCGGGGACTAGATACGCAGTATTTT. Looking up the rest from reference TRBV11-3 and TRBJ2-3 gives the full variable domain: EAGVVQSPRYKIIEKKQPVAFWCNPISGHNTLYWYLQNLGQGPELLIRYENEEAVDDSQLPKDRFSAERLKGVDSTLKIQPAELGDSAVYLCASSPLRGLDTQYFGPGTRLTVL.